This passage covers 20 T cell receptor beta chains from one sample sequenced in a study of post-analysis software for immune sequencing data. Broader study findings: Patients showed TRBV5-6, TRBV5-1 and TRBV20-1 among five TRBV segments more frequent than in controls.

These receptors have no known antigen. Each TCR beta cDNA library carried unique molecular identifiers. TCRdb reprocessed the PCR reads with MiXCR, giving one entry per CDR3 protein. The sample holds approximately 630,000 distinct CDR3 sequences, 55% to 60% seen once. Sequenced input: blood. The receptors derive from a girl aged 2 to 10 with multiple sclerosis.

The chain carries TRBV29-1 and TRBJ2-3; D not certain. Germline V gene sequence: CDR1 SQVTM, CDR2 ANQGSEA. The CDR3 loop spans 14 amino acids. The V end lost 0 bases, the J end lost 5 bases, and 12 bases lay between the germline ends. CDR3 residues: CSVEDRVGRDTQYF. In nucleotides, the CDR3 is TGCAGCGTTGAAGATCGTGTGGGTAGAGATACGCAGTATTTT.

The chain recombines TRBV5-1 with TRBJ2-3; D assignment may be TRBD1 or TRBD2 (6 bases each). V shed 4 bases and J shed 0 bases, with 12 bases lying between them. CDR3 length: 15 residues. Germline CDR1 SGHRS, CDR2 YFSETQ. DNA for the CDR3: TGCGCCAGCAGCGCGTCGGGGGCGAGCACAGATACGCAGTATTTT. Its translation: CASSASGASTDTQYF.

The V call is TRBV10-3, the J call TRBJ2-5; 9 nucleotides align to TRBD2. The J call may be mistaken, given a closer DNA end match to TRBJ2-7. The germline V gene has CDR1 ENHRY and CDR2 SYGVKD. This CDR3 contains 14 residues. The CDR3 sequence is CAISNSGGAYEQYF. The CDR3 DNA reads TGTGCCATCAGTAATAGCGGGGGAGCCTACGAGCAGTACTTC.

The chain uses TRBV20-1 and TRBJ2-3, with 12 positions matching TRBD2. J was trimmed by 0 bases and V by 3 bases; bases with no gene match: 7. The CDR3 sequence is 17 residues long. Per the germline V gene, CDR1 is DFQATT and CDR2 is SNEGSKA (reference sequence). Written as DNA, the CDR3 is TGCAGTGCTAGGGTGACTAGCGGGGGACCTAGCACAGATACGCAGTATTTT. This sequence encodes CSARVTSGGPSTDTQYF.

The V call is TRBV10-1, the J call TRBJ2-7, with 8 bases lining up with TRBD2. The CDR3 contains 13 residues. In germline, CDR1 is WNHNN, CDR2 SYGVQD (reference sequence). J was trimmed by 6 bases and V by 3 bases; bases with no gene match: 4. CDR3: CASSDFSGTEQYF. For the CDR3, the DNA is TGCGCCAGCAGTGATTTTAGCGGGACCGAGCAGTACTTC.

The chain has TRBV7-9 and TRBJ1-1; possibly TRBD1 for D (5 bases). The CDR3 extends over 13 amino acids. Germline loops: CDR1 SEHNR, CDR2 FQNEAQ (reference sequence). V shed 5 bases and J shed 4 bases, with 11 bases lying between them. CDR3 nucleotide sequence: TGTGCCAGCAGCCCATCCCAGGGCACTGAAGCTTTCTTT. Translated: CASSPSQGTEAFF. Combining the CDR3 with reference TRBV7-9 and TRBJ1-1 gives the whole variable domain DTGVSQNPRHKITKRGQNVTFRCDPISEHNRLYWYRQTLGQGPEFLTYFQNEAQLEKSRLLSDRFSAERPKGSFSTLEIQRTEQGDSAMYLCASSPSQGTEAFFGQGTRLTVV.

This clonotype was counted once. The chain has TRBV11-2 and TRBJ2-7, with D perhaps TRBD1 (5 bases). The CDR3 contains 15 residues. The germline V gene encodes CDR1 SGHAT and CDR2 FQNNGV. V lost 5 bases and J lost 0, with 14 bases in between. The CDR3 sequence is CASSLRDSDSYEQYF. CDR3 DNA: TGTGCCAGCAGCCTTAGAGACAGTGACTCCTACGAGCAGTACTTC.

The CDR3: CASSYRDRAHGYTF. The DNA of the CDR3 is TGTGCCAGCAGTTACCGGGACAGGGCCCATGGCTACACCTTC. The J gene is TRBJ1-2, the V gene TRBV2, with 9 bases that match TRBD1. The V gene end was trimmed by 5 bases and the J gene end by 6 bases; junction bases not matched to a gene: 7. Germline CDR1 reads SNHLY; CDR2 reads FYNNEI. This CDR3 has 14 amino acids.

This chain joins TRBV6-6 and TRBJ2-4; 10 nucleotides align to TRBD1. The ends lost 7 bases at V and 8 bases at J; junction bases unmatched: 14. The CDR3 totals 16 residues. Germline V gene sequence: CDR1 MNHNY, CDR2 SVGAGI (reference sequence). The CDR3 DNA reads as TGTGCCAGCACCGACGGGGGGGACAGGGGTCCTGACATTCAGTACTTC. Its protein product is CASTDGGDRGPDIQYF.

The V gene is TRBV6-1, the J gene TRBJ2-1; 12 bases map to TRBD2. The CDR3 length is 18 residues. The J segment lost 0 bases and the V segment lost 7 bases, leaving 10 bases of the junction unmatched. Germline CDR1 and CDR2: MNHNS and SASEGT. The CDR3 DNA reads TGTGCCAGCATGAACACGCAGACTAGCGGGAGCTCCTACAATGAGCAGTTCTTC. Amino acid sequence: CASMNTQTSGSSYNEQFF.

This sequence joins TRBV20-1 and TRBJ2-1; 8 bases align to TRBD2. CDR1 is DFQATT, CDR2 SNEGSKA, per germline (reference sequence). The length of the CDR3 is 15 residues. The ends lost 3 bases at V and 4 bases at J; junction bases unmatched: 8. The CDR3 loop is CSASGTGGDYNEQFF. The CDR3 bases are TGCAGTGCTAGTGGAACGGGAGGGGATTACAATGAGCAGTTCTTC.

DNA for the CDR3: TGTGCCAGCAGCTCCCGGGAGGGGGGCTTAGCCTACGAGCAGTACTTC. It translates to CASSSREGGLAYEQYF. The J gene is TRBJ2-7, the V gene TRBV7-9, with 8 bases fitting TRBD2. V shed 4 bases and J 2 bases; nucleotides not matched to a gene: 10. Germline V gives CDR1 SEHNR, CDR2 FQNEAQ (reference sequence). The CDR3 contains 16 residues.

J is TRBJ2-7 and V is TRBV25-1, with D possibly matching TRBD1 (5 bases). The CDR3 has 13 residues. Trimming took 4 bases from V and 4 from J, leaving 11 bases between them. The germline gives CDR1 MGHDK, CDR2 SYGVNS. CDR3 DNA: TGTGCCAGCAGTGGTCAGGGCTTATACGAGCAGTACTTC. The encoded protein is CASSGQGLYEQYF.

This chain links TRBV20-1 with TRBJ1-5; D is undetermined. This CDR3 comprises 14 residues. V shed 0 bases and J shed 1 base, with 7 bases lying between them. Germline V CDR1 and CDR2: DFQATT, SNEGSKA (reference sequence). The CDR3 sequence: CSAREGLSNQPQHF. Here the CDR3 DNA reads TGCAGTGCTAGAGAAGGTTTAAGCAATCAGCCCCAGCATTTT.

The chain carries TRBV4-1 and TRBJ2-7, with TRBD1 as a possible D gene (6 bases). The germline CDR1 and CDR2 sequences are MGHRA and YSYEKL. Trimming removed 4 bases from V and 2 bases from J, with 15 bases in between. CDR3 length: 15 amino acids. CDR3 in DNA: TGCGCCAGCAGCCTTAGGGACACTGCTACCTACGAGCAGTACTTC. Its translation: CASSLRDTATYEQYF.

The chain combines TRBV4-2 with TRBJ2-1; possible D gene TRBD2, 6 bases. This CDR3 is built from 14 residues. Between the trimmed V and J ends, which lost 5 bases and 7 bases, there was a span of 15 bases. Germline V lookup: CDR1 LGHNA, CDR2 YNFKEQ. The CDR3 DNA is TGTGCCAGCAGCTTGGGTGGAGGGAAGAATGAGCAGTTCTTC. Translating it yields CASSLGGGKNEQFF.

V usage is TRBV7-3 and J usage is TRBJ2-5; 8 bases are shared with TRBD2. The germline V gene encodes CDR1 SGHTA and CDR2 FQGTGA. The CDR3 sequence is 14 residues long. The trim removed 1 base at V and 5 bases at J, leaving 3 bases unmatched. The CDR3 spells CASSLNGRGETQYF. CDR3 coding DNA: TGTGCCAGCAGCTTAAACGGGAGGGGTGAGACCCAGTACTTC.

This clonotype was observed a handful of times. The rearrangement joins TRBV20-1 to TRBJ2-1, with TRBD1 identical over 7 bases. The CDR3 length is 14 residues. Per the germline V gene, CDR1 is DFQATT and CDR2 is SNEGSKA (reference sequence). The V gene end was trimmed by 3 bases and the J gene end by 0 bases; junction bases not matched to a gene: 2. The chain's CDR3 is CSASGDSSYNEQFF. The CDR3 nucleotides are TGCAGTGCTAGTGGGGACAGCTCCTACAATGAGCAGTTCTTC.

The rearrangement links TRBV14 to TRBJ1-2; D not certain. The germline V gene has CDR1 SGHDN and CDR2 FVKESK. This CDR3 is 14 amino acids long. Trimming shortened V by 2 bases and J by 5 bases, and 12 bases separated the two germline ends. CDR3 in amino acids: CASSQIDPRYGYTF. CDR3 sequence (DNA): TGTGCCAGCAGCCAAATAGACCCGCGGTATGGCTACACCTTC.

Notes on this clonotype: Since the CDR3 does not end with the conserved phenylalanine or tryptophan, this likely comes from a read error. This sequence joins TRBV7-2 and TRBJ2-5, with no clear D. The V gene's germline CDR1 is SGHTA and CDR2 FQGNSA. The CDR3 extends over 15 amino acids. V was shortened by 0 bases and J by 2 bases, with 10 bases between the two germline ends. Here the CDR3 DNA reads TGTGCCAGCAGCTTAGCCGTGGCGGTTCAAGAGACCCAGTACTGC. Amino acid sequence: CASSLAVAVQETQYC.